What follows are 22 T cell receptor beta chains derived from one specimen sequenced in a study of T cells in Graves' hyperthyroidism and ophthalmopathy (dated by TCRdb to 2018 to 2020). The library relied on multiplex PCR. The sample was run on an Illumina HiSeq 2000. Amplification of TCR beta CDR3 regions was carried out from RNA transcripts. A first-round RT-PCR of the TCR CDR3 used the HTBI primer set with the Qiagen OneStep RT-PCR kit. The raw public reads went through TCRdb reprocessing: fastp at Q25, MiXCR clone calling, in-frame beta chains kept. Each record represents a unique CDR3 protein, reported with the most common genes and DNA among its rows. Recorded for this sample are around 700,000 distinct CDR3 sequences; approximately 19% of them occurred a single time. The top ten constitute over 15% of the sample. Input material: blood. All receptors come from a woman in her forties or fifties with Graves' hyperthyroidism that later progressed to Graves' ophthalmopathy.

V is TRBV6-9 and J is TRBJ1-4; D remains ambiguous. The V gene's germline CDR1 is MNHGY and CDR2 SVAAGI. This CDR3 has 14 residues. Deletions cut 3 bases from V and 7 bases from J, with 12 bases between. The DNA of the CDR3 is TGTGCCAGCAGTTACGAAACGAAGAGTGAAAAACTGTTTTTT. It translates to CASSYETKSEKLFF.

This clonotype was detected only a few times. This rearrangement joins TRBV4-1 to TRBJ1-5; no definite D call. CDR1 and CDR2 (germline): MGHRA, YSYEKL. The CDR3 length is 16 residues. V gave up 6 bases and J gave up 0 bases, with 15 bases separating them. CDR3 in DNA: TGCGCCAGCAGTCCTCATTCCCGCTATAGCAATCAGCCCCAGCATTTT. It encodes CASSPHSRYSNQPQHF.

This chain connects TRBV6-1 to TRBJ1-1; 8 bases are a match to TRBD1. Trimming at V came to 6 bases and at J to 4 bases, leaving 10 bases not matched to a gene. Germline V gene lookup returns CDR1 MNHNS and CDR2 SASEGT. The CDR3 spans 15 residues. The CDR3 here is CASRYDRGIVTEAFF. The CDR3 coding sequence is TGTGCCAGCAGATACGACAGGGGAATAGTCACTGAAGCTTTCTTT.

The chain carries TRBV11-3 and TRBJ1-1; 7 bases are a match to TRBD1. CDR1 is SGHNT and CDR2 is YENEEA in the germline V gene. Unmatched junction bases numbered 7, after V lost 6 bases and J lost 3 bases. The CDR3 consists of 14 residues. CDR3 bases: TGTGCCAGCAGTCCCGGACAGGAATACACTGAAGCTTTCTTT. It is translated as CASSPGQEYTEAFF.

The chain carries TRBV4-1 and TRBJ2-7; D might be TRBD1 (5 bases). V was pared by 0 bases and J by 3 bases, with 9 bases between. The CDR3 has 14 residues. The germline gives CDR1 MGHRA, CDR2 YSYEKL. In DNA, the CDR3 is TGCGCCAGCAGCCAAGAGACAGAAAGCTACGAGCAGTACTTC. It encodes CASSQETESYEQYF.

This chain connects TRBV12-5 to TRBJ1-2, with D hard to call. Trimming left V 1 base short and J 8 bases short, with 8 bases between. The CDR3 is 12 amino acids. Germline CDR1 and CDR2: LGHNT and FRNRAP. Written as DNA, the CDR3 is TGTGCTAGTGGTTTGGGGGGAGGCGGCTACACCTTC. Protein product: CASGLGGGGYTF.

In the case of this clonotype: Just one base apart from a much larger clone, this may be a read error. This chain connects TRBV3-1 to TRBJ2-7, with 10 bases matching TRBD1. The germline V gene encodes CDR1 LGHDT and CDR2 YNNKEL (reference sequence). The CDR3 covers 16 residues. The CDR3 loop is CASSQTAGTGAYKQYF. The CDR3 nucleotides read TGTGCCAGCAGCCAGACCGCCGGGACAGGGGCCTACAAGCAGTACTTC.

This clonotype was seen repeatedly, ten times or more. The V and J genes are TRBV5-1 and TRBJ1-1; the D gene is possibly TRBD1 (5 bases). Germline CDR1 reads SGHRS; CDR2 reads YFSETQ. The V and J ends lost 1 base and 7 bases respectively, with 14 bases between them. This CDR3 has 14 residues. CDR3 in DNA: TGCGCCAGCAGCTTGAATATTGGTCAGGGTGAAGCTTTCTTT. Its translation: CASSLNIGQGEAFF.

The chain recombines TRBV20-1 with TRBJ2-5; D remains unclear. The V end was cut by 6 bases, the J end by 5 bases, with 10 bases between. The CDR3 totals 11 residues. Germline CDR1 reads DFQATT; CDR2 reads SNEGSKA (reference sequence). The CDR3 spells CSALPRETQYF. The CDR3 DNA reads as TGCAGTGCCCTCCCGCGGGAGACCCAGTACTTC.

This clonotype was observed at least ten times. V usage is TRBV9 and J usage is TRBJ2-5; D is uncertain. This CDR3 spans 12 amino acids. The V and J ends lost 1 base and 1 base respectively, with 2 bases between them. Germline loops: CDR1 SGDLS, CDR2 YYNGEE. Written as DNA, the CDR3 is TGTGCCAGCAGCGTATCCCAAGAGACCCAGTACTTC. It translates to CASSVSQETQYF.

At least ten counts were recorded for this clonotype. The chain has TRBV19 and TRBJ1-6, with D hard to call. Between the trimmed V and J ends, which lost 6 bases and 9 bases, there was a span of 12 bases. The CDR3 runs to 13 residues. The germline gives CDR1 LNHDA, CDR2 SQIVND (reference sequence). The CDR3 loop reads CASRAAGGSPLHF. DNA for the CDR3: TGTGCCAGTAGAGCAGCCGGCGGTTCACCCCTCCACTTT.

The chain carries TRBV5-1 and TRBJ1-5; a possible D gene is TRBD1 (5 bases). This CDR3 region has 15 residues. Germline V gene sequence: CDR1 SGHRS, CDR2 YFSETQ. V lost 2 bases and J 3 bases, leaving 12 bases between the germline ends. CDR3 coding DNA: TGCGCCAGCAGCTTAGATGCGGGGGACAATCAGCCCCAGCATTTT. This gives the protein CASSLDAGDNQPQHF.

This clonotype showed up just a few times. The chain has TRBV6-1 and TRBJ2-3; TRBD2 aligns across 7 bases. CDR3 length: 15 amino acids. V dropped 7 bases and J dropped 0; count of bases not matched to a gene: 7. Germline loops: CDR1 MNHNS, CDR2 SASEGT. The CDR3 DNA sequence: TGTGCCAGCACCCGCCGGGGGGAGAGCACAGATACGCAGTATTTT. It is translated as CASTRRGESTDTQYF.

This clonotype has only a few counts. V usage is TRBV6-1 and J usage is TRBJ1-3; a weak D match, TRBD1 (5 bases). This CDR3 has 15 amino acids. V was cut by 0 bases and J by 4 bases, with 10 bases left in between. Germline V gene sequence: CDR1 MNHNS, CDR2 SASEGT. The DNA for the CDR3 is TGTGCCAGCAGTGAAGCGCGACAGTCCGGAAACACCATATATTTT. It translates to CASSEARQSGNTIYF.

V and J are TRBV3-1 and TRBJ1-2, with D possibly matching TRBD1 (5 bases). The CDR3 consists of 15 residues. The V end was cut by 1 base, the J end by 4 bases, with 13 bases between. CDR1 is LGHDT and CDR2 is YNNKEL in the germline V gene (reference sequence). The CDR3 coding sequence is TGTGCCAGCAGCCAAGCTCGGGGCGGAGGCTATGGCTACACCTTC. It codes for CASSQARGGGYGYTF.

This clonotype was observed at least ten times. This chain connects TRBV20-1 to TRBJ2-1, with 12 bases fitting TRBD2. Per germline, CDR1 DFQATT and CDR2 SNEGSKA (reference sequence). The CDR3 is 15 amino acids. V dropped 1 base and J dropped 4; count of bases not matched to a gene: 2. CDR3 DNA sequence: TGCAGTGCTAGAGCGACTAGCGGGGGTTACAATGAGCAGTTCTTC. Its protein product is CSARATSGGYNEQFF.

The chain is built from TRBV6-2 or TRBV6-3 and TRBJ2-6; D may match TRBD1 or TRBD2 (6 bases each). The V end was cut by 0 bases, the J end by 0 bases, with 12 bases between. CDR3 size: 18 residues. Germline CDR1 is MNHEY and CDR2 is SVGEGT. DNA of the CDR3: TGTGCCAGCAGTTACTCGCGGGACATACTCTCTGGGGCCAACGTCCTGACTTTC. Amino acids: CASSYSRDILSGANVLTF.

The chain employs TRBV6-6 and TRBJ2-1, with D tentatively TRBD2 (5 bases). This CDR3 has 12 amino acids. Germline lookup yields CDR1 MNHNY and CDR2 SVGAGI (reference sequence). Trimming took 2 bases from V and 8 from J, leaving 7 bases between them. CDR3 in amino acids: CASSYEGHEQFF. CDR3 sequence (DNA): TGTGCCAGCAGTTACGAGGGCCATGAGCAGTTCTTC.

There are many counts of this clonotype. V gene TRBV20-1 combines with J gene TRBJ1-1, with 8 bases fitting TRBD1. CDR1 is DFQATT and CDR2 is SNEGSKA in the germline V gene (reference sequence). CDR3 size: 12 residues. The chain's CDR3 is CSATGGITEAFF. In DNA, the CDR3 is TGCAGCGCAACAGGGGGAATAACTGAAGCTTTCTTT.

This clonotype was found many times. The gene calls are TRBV6-1 and TRBJ2-5; D gene uncertain. V lost 0 bases and J lost 5, with 10 bases in between. The CDR3 is 14 amino acids. Germline CDR1 reads MNHNS; CDR2 reads SASEGT. Here the CDR3 DNA reads TGTGCCAGCAGTGAAGCGTTTACCTGGGAGACCCAGTACTTC. Encoded protein: CASSEAFTWETQYF.

Only a few counts were recorded for this clonotype. V is TRBV19 and J is TRBJ1-1, with D perhaps TRBD1 (6 bases). In germline, CDR1 is LNHDA, CDR2 SQIVND (reference sequence). The CDR3 totals 15 residues. Trimming took off 5 bases at V and 1 base at J, with 14 bases between the two ends. CDR3 coding DNA: TGTGCCAGTAGTTTACAGGGAATTCGGAACACTGAAGCTTTCTTT. This codes for CASSLQGIRNTEAFF.

This chain joins TRBV29-1 and TRBJ2-4; 9 bases fit TRBD2. The CDR3 has 14 amino acids. J was trimmed by 7 bases and V by 5 bases; bases with no gene match: 9. CDR1 SQVTM and CDR2 ANQGSEA come from the germline V gene. CDR3 loop: CSVIRLAGTNIQYF. CDR3 coding DNA: TGCAGCGTTATCCGGCTAGCGGGGACGAACATTCAGTACTTC.